Below are 21 T cell receptor beta chains sequenced from a single sample in a study of HIV-infected patients and healthy controls. Roughly three months, about 14 weeks, into antiretroviral therapy, follow-up blood was collected. Whole blood was used without fractionation, so all unsorted peripheral T cells were included. Around 500 ng RNA was reverse transcribed with alpha and beta constant-region primers. Alpha and beta chain libraries were made separately by chain-specific third strand synthesis with multiplexing indices. Each CDR3 protein gets one entry after TCRdb re-called the 5' RACE reads with MiXCR. Altogether about 10,000 distinct CDR3 sequences are present, under 7% being singletons, with the ten largest covering under 30%. Sequencing was performed on blood, taken during antiretroviral therapy. Source of these receptors: an adult with HIV infection. The donor label of this sample is uncertain.

This clonotype has ten or more counts. The chain recombines TRBV7-9 with TRBJ1-3, with D possibly TRBD1 on 6 matching bases. Trimming cost V 6 bases and J 4 bases, with 16 bases left between them. The CDR3 consists of 15 residues. Per germline, CDR1 SEHNR and CDR2 FQNEAQ (reference sequence). The CDR3 here is CASRPTGSAGNTIYF. Here the CDR3 DNA reads TGTGCCAGCAGACCAACAGGGTCGGCCGGAAACACCATATATTTT.

This clonotype was counted ten times or more. The rearrangement uses TRBV6-2 or TRBV6-3 and TRBJ2-4, with 7 positions matching TRBD2. The germline gives CDR1 MNHEY, CDR2 SVGEGT. V shed 8 bases and J 7 bases; nucleotides not matched to a gene: 8. The CDR3 spans 13 residues. CDR3 region: CASSGGFGNIQYF. CDR3 DNA sequence: TGTGCCAGCTCCGGGGGGTTTGGCAACATTCAGTACTTC.

This clonotype was recorded at least ten times. The chain is built from TRBV19 and TRBJ1-6; a possible D gene is TRBD1 (5 bases). The CDR3 extends over 13 amino acids. Germline values: CDR1 LNHDA, CDR2 SQIVND (reference sequence). The ends were cut back, 5 bases at V and 5 bases at J, with 7 bases in the middle. The CDR3 here is CASSATDNSPLHF. For the CDR3, the DNA is TGTGCCAGTAGTGCGACAGATAATTCACCCCTCCACTTT.

This clonotype was recorded many times. The chain joins TRBV30 to TRBJ1-1, with a tentative D call TRBD1 (6 bases). CDR1 and CDR2 from the germline V gene are GTSNPN and SVGIG (reference sequence). Trimming left V 5 bases short and J 1 base short, with 11 bases between. The CDR3 loop spans 13 amino acids. The CDR3 reads CAWGGQPNTEAFF. CDR3 nucleotide sequence: TGTGCCTGGGGTGGACAGCCGAACACTGAAGCTTTCTTT.

In its sample, this clonotype was seen many times. CDR3 amino acids: CASSRRSGAFTDTQYF. In nucleotides, the CDR3 is TGCGCCAGCAGCCGTAGATCGGGGGCCTTCACAGATACGCAGTATTTT. The rearrangement links TRBV4-3 to TRBJ2-3; tentatively, D is TRBD1 or TRBD2 (6 bases each). CDR1 is LGHNA and CDR2 is YSLEER in the germline V gene. V lost 4 bases to trimming and J lost 2 bases, with 16 bases between them. There are 16 residues in the CDR3.

Many counts were recorded for this clonotype. The chain has TRBV18 and TRBJ2-5, with 9 bases matching TRBD1. Germline CDR1 is KGHSH and CDR2 is LQKENI. Trimming removed 1 base from V and 3 bases from J; junction bases left unmatched: 3. The CDR3 loop spans 15 amino acids. The CDR3 nucleotides are TGTGCCAGCTCACCACTTCGGACAGGGGAAGAGACCCAGTACTTC. This encodes CASSPLRTGEETQYF.

This clonotype counts as medium-sized. The genes are TRBV6-5 and TRBJ2-3; 10 bases fit TRBD2. V lost 5 bases, J lost 4 bases, and 3 bases stayed unmatched. This CDR3 is built from 14 residues. Germline values: CDR1 MNHEY, CDR2 SVGAGI. CDR3 amino acids: CASSSGRAADTQYF. The CDR3 DNA reads TGTGCCAGCAGTAGCGGGAGGGCCGCAGATACGCAGTATTTT.

The sample holds many counts of this clonotype. This chain uses TRBV5-1 with TRBJ2-6, with D unresolved. Germline values: CDR1 SGHRS, CDR2 YFSETQ. The CDR3 totals 16 residues. V was shortened by 4 bases and J by 0 bases, with 11 bases between the two germline ends. The CDR3 spells CASSPQSFSGANVLTF. In DNA form, the CDR3 reads TGCGCCAGCAGCCCTCAAAGCTTCTCTGGGGCCAACGTCCTGACTTTC. Together with reference TRBV5-1 and TRBJ2-6, the CDR3 gives the full variable domain: KAGVTQTPRYLIKTRGQQVTLSCSPISGHRSVSWYQQTPGQGLQFLFEYFSETQRNKGNFPGRFSGRQFSNSRSEMNVSTLELGDSALYLCASSPQSFSGANVLTFGAGSRLTVL.

This chain links TRBV7-2 with TRBJ2-3; 11 bases match TRBD2. This CDR3 is built from 17 residues. Germline-derived CDR1 and CDR2 are SGHTA and FQGNSA. Germline trimming cut 5 bases from V and 2 bases from J; bases unmatched to any gene: 9. The DNA of the CDR3 is TGTGCCAGCAGCCTGTGGGATAGCGGGGGGGTCACAGATACGCAGTATTTT. Translation: CASSLWDSGGVTDTQYF.

This clonotype is classed as medium-sized. The rearrangement uses TRBV28 and TRBJ1-5, with D tentatively TRBD1 (5 bases). In germline, CDR1 is MDHEN, CDR2 SYDVKM. This CDR3 contains 12 residues. With 7 bases removed from V and 11 bases from J, the gap between germline ends came to 15 bases. The chain's CDR3 is CASTPPRGAQHF. CDR3 coding DNA: TGTGCCAGCACTCCACCTCGGGGGGCCCAGCATTTT.

This clonotype was observed many times. V and J are TRBV7-2 and TRBJ1-2; no clear D. Looked up from germline, CDR1 is SGHTA and CDR2 is FQGNSA. The CDR3 has 13 amino acids. V lost 1 base, J lost 6 bases, and 9 bases lay in between. This CDR3 is CASSLETFNGYTF. The CDR3 DNA reads as TGTGCCAGCAGCTTAGAGACTTTCAATGGCTACACCTTC.

This clonotype turned up a few times. The chain links TRBV6-5 to TRBJ2-5; 7 nucleotides line up with TRBD1. Germline lookup yields CDR1 MNHEY and CDR2 SVGAGI. The CDR3 spans 15 residues. The V and J ends lost 0 bases and 5 bases, in that order; junction bases with no gene match: 6. The CDR3 DNA reads as TGTGCCAGCAGTTACTCGACCGACAGGGTCGAGACCCAGTACTTC. It is translated as CASSYSTDRVETQYF.

There are many counts of this clonotype. The chain joins TRBV7-8 to TRBJ2-5; D not certain. The CDR3 loop spans 16 amino acids. Between the trimmed V and J ends, which lost 0 bases and 5 bases, there was a span of 16 bases. Germline values: CDR1 SGHVS, CDR2 FQNEAQ. CDR3 region: CASSLALDPLGETQYF. The CDR3 coding sequence is TGTGCCAGCAGCTTAGCCCTAGACCCGTTAGGGGAGACCCAGTACTTC.

V is TRBV6-2 or TRBV6-3 and J is TRBJ2-4; 7 bases fit TRBD2. The V gene's germline CDR1 is MNHEY and CDR2 SVGEGT. V dropped 2 bases and J dropped 0; count of bases not matched to a gene: 4. CDR3 size: 16 residues. This chain's CDR3 is CASSYPAGEAKNIQYF. CDR3 DNA: TGTGCCAGCAGTTACCCTGCGGGAGAAGCCAAAAACATTCAGTACTTC.

This clonotype was counted many times. The V gene is TRBV6-6, the J gene TRBJ2-3, with D possibly matching TRBD1 (6 bases). The V end was cut by 4 bases, the J end by 2 bases, with 13 bases between. The CDR3 has 15 amino acids. Germline V gives CDR1 MNHNY, CDR2 SVGAGI (reference sequence). The CDR3 region is CASSFRGTYTDTQYF. DNA of the CDR3: TGTGCCAGCAGTTTTAGGGGGACCTACACAGATACGCAGTATTTT.

This clonotype is labeled as medium-sized. CDR3 sequence (DNA): TGTGCCAGCAGCCTGACTAGCAGCACAGATACGCAGTATTTT. This translates into CASSLTSSTDTQYF. V gene TRBV6-1 combines with J gene TRBJ2-3, with TRBD2 identical over 7 bases. The CDR3 totals 14 residues. The germline V gene has CDR1 MNHNS and CDR2 SASEGT. J lost 0 bases, V lost 6 bases, and 3 bases had no gene match.

This clonotype was recorded many times. The CDR3: CSVHVSNRGELFF. In nucleotides, the CDR3 is TGCAGCGTTCACGTGTCGAACCGCGGGGAGCTGTTTTTT. The chain combines TRBV29-1 with TRBJ2-2; no definite D call. Trimming took 5 bases from V and 7 from J, leaving 14 bases between them. The CDR3 totals 13 residues. Germline V gene data show CDR1 as SQVTM and CDR2 as ANQGSEA.

This clonotype was observed many times. The chain has TRBV12-3 or TRBV12-4 and TRBJ2-1, with 10 bases fitting TRBD2. With V trimmed by 3 bases and J by 5 bases, 4 bases remained unmatched. The CDR3 extends over 15 amino acids. The CDR3 sequence is CASSFSLAGDNEQFF. The CDR3, as DNA: TGTGCCAGCAGTTTCTCCCTAGCGGGAGACAATGAGCAGTTCTTC.

This clonotype has at least ten counts. The chain couples TRBV6-5 to TRBJ1-1; perhaps TRBD1 as D (6 bases). Trimming took 4 bases from V and 0 from J, leaving 9 bases between them. Germline V gives CDR1 MNHEY, CDR2 SVGAGI. This CDR3 region has 14 residues. The CDR3 bases are TGTGCCAGCAGTTTGAACAGGGTGAACACTGAAGCTTTCTTT. Protein product: CASSLNRVNTEAFF.

There are many counts of this clonotype. The gene calls are TRBV6-5 and TRBJ2-6, with D hard to call. The CDR3 runs to 15 residues. Germline lookup yields CDR1 MNHEY and CDR2 SVGAGI. The ends were cut back, 7 bases at V and 1 base at J, with 11 bases in the middle. CDR3 coding DNA: TGTGCCAGCAAACAGACCGCTTCTGGGGCCAACGTCCTGACTTTC. The encoded protein is CASKQTASGANVLTF.

This clonotype is deemed medium-sized. V is TRBV20-1 and J is TRBJ2-1; D may be TRBD1 (6 bases). The CDR3 extends over 19 amino acids. Trimming shortened V by 0 bases and J by 2 bases, and 23 bases separated the two germline ends. Germline loops: CDR1 DFQATT, CDR2 SNEGSKA (reference sequence). CDR3 nucleotides: TGCAGTGCTAGAGATTCGCTTGGATTTACAGGGCTCCCCTACAATGAGCAGTTCTTC. Its protein product is CSARDSLGFTGLPYNEQFF.